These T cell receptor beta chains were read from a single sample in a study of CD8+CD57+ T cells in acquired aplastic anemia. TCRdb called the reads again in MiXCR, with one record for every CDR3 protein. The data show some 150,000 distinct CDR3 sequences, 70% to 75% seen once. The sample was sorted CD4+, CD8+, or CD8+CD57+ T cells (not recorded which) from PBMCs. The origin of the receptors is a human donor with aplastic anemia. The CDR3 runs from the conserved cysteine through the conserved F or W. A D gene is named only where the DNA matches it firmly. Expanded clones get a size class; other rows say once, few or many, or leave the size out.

TGTGCCAGCAGACCACAGGGATCCGGAAACACCATATATTTT CASRPQGSGNTIYF . TRBV2 14 TRBJ1-3 once
TGCAGCGTTGATACCGGGACGGAATACGAGCAGTACTTC CSVDTGTEYEQYF . TRBV20-1 13 TRBJ2-7 .
TGTGCCAGCAGGGATGAGGGTTCGAGGGAGGAGCAGTACTTC CASRDEGSREEQYF . TRBV12-3/TRBV12-4 14 TRBJ2-7 many
TGTGCCACCAGCAGAGATTCAGGGTGGAATGAGCAGTTCTTC CATSRDSGWNEQFF . TRBV15 14 TRBJ2-1 .
TGTGCCAGCAGTTACTCCTCAGGTAGCGGGGGGGCGGATGAGCAGTTCTTC CASSYSSGSGGADEQFF TRBD2 TRBV7-3 17 TRBJ2-1 .
TGTGCCAGTAGTATAAAAAGCGGCGATGAGCAGTTCTTC CASSIKSGDEQFF . TRBV19 13 TRBJ2-1 once
TGTGCCACCAGAAACAGGGAAGGCGGGGAGCTGTTTTTT CATRNREGGELFF . TRBV24-1 13 TRBJ2-2 few
TGTGCCAGCAGCTTTATCCCGGTCGGAACCTACGAGCAGTACTTC CASSFIPVGTYEQYF . TRBV7-2 15 TRBJ2-7 .
TGTGCCAGCAGTTTCTACGGGGCCGATACGCAGTATTTT CASSFYGADTQYF . TRBV27 13 TRBJ2-3 once
TGTGCCAGCAGCCCCGGGGCCTCAGGAGGTGGAGAGACCCAGTACTTC CASSPGASGGGETQYF . TRBV25-1 16 TRBJ2-5 .
TGTGCCAGCAGCCCGAGGACAGGGGCTGGGGCCAACGTCCTGACTTTC CASSPRTGAGANVLTF TRBD1 TRBV7-9 16 TRBJ2-6 .
TGTGCCAGCAGCGCTAACAGGGTGGAGGACACTGAAGCTTTCTTT CASSANRVEDTEAFF . TRBV9 15 TRBJ1-1 .
TGTGCCAGCAGCCTGACGAAACTCGATACGCAGTATTTT CASSLTKLDTQYF . TRBV9 13 TRBJ2-3 few
TGTGCCAGCAGCGGCCCGGGACAGGGCCCCTCCTACGAGCAGTACTTC CASSGPGQGPSYEQYF TRBD1 TRBV7-6 16 TRBJ2-7 .
TGTGCCAGCAGCTTATCCGGGACAGAGAGCTCCTACGAGCAGTACTTC CASSLSGTESSYEQYF TRBD1 TRBV7-9 16 TRBJ2-7 few
TGTGCCAGCAGCGCTGGGCAGTACCAAGAGACCCAGTACTTC CASSAGQYQETQYF . TRBV7-2 14 TRBJ2-5 once
TGTGCCAGCAGCCTCTACGCGCAGGGCAGGGGGTCACCCCTCCACTTT CASSLYAQGRGSPLHF TRBD1 TRBV7-3 16 TRBJ1-6 .
TGTGCCAAAGGGACAGGGGGCACTGAAGCTTTCTTT CAKGTGGTEAFF TRBD1 TRBV2 12 TRBJ1-1 .
TGTGCCACCAGTGAGGTGGGGAACGGCTACACCTTC CATSEVGNGYTF . TRBV24-1 12 TRBJ1-2 .
TGTGCCATCAGGGGGCAGGGGGCCTCGAACACTGAAGCTTTCTTT CAIRGQGASNTEAFF TRBD1 TRBV10-3 15 TRBJ1-1 once
TGTGCCACCAGTGTAGGGGAGCAGCAGTACTTC CATSVGEQQYF . TRBV24-1 11 TRBJ2-7 .
TGTGCCAGCAGCGCCAGCCCTACGGAGGGGTCGGATGAAAAACTGTTTTTT CASSASPTEGSDEKLFF . TRBV9 17 TRBJ1-4 .
TGTGCCAGCAGCTTACGAGGGGGCGCAGATACGCAGTATTTT CASSLRGGADTQYF TRBD1 TRBV7-2 14 TRBJ2-3 .
TGTGCCACCCGGGCAGGGTCTGGCTACACCTTC CATRAGSGYTF . TRBV5-6 11 TRBJ1-2 once
TGTGCCAGCAGCTGGGGACAGACGGGGACTGAAGCTTTCTTT CASSWGQTGTEAFF TRBD1 TRBV7-2 14 TRBJ1-1 many
TGTGCCAGCAGCTTAGGCAGTGGGGACACTGAAGCTTTCTTT CASSLGSGDTEAFF . TRBV7-9 14 TRBJ1-1 .
TGTGCCAGCAGCGTAGGACTAGGGGAAGAGACCCAGTACTTC CASSVGLGEETQYF . TRBV9 14 TRBJ2-5 medium-sized
TGCGCCAGCAGTGAGTGGGGACTAGCGAGAGGGGTGGAGCAGTTCTTC CASSEWGLARGVEQFF TRBD2 TRBV10-2 16 TRBJ2-1 few
TGTGCCACCAGCAGAGGGGGAACCTACGAGCAGTACTTC CATSRGGTYEQYF . TRBV15 13 TRBJ2-7 once
TGTGCCAGTAGTACAACACGACAGGGTGGGAATTCACCCCTCCACTTT CASSTTRQGGNSPLHF TRBD1 TRBV19 16 TRBJ1-6 .
TGTGCCAGCAGTGGTAGGGAGAGCAATGAGCAGTTCTTC CASSGRESNEQFF . TRBV10-2 13 TRBJ2-1 .
TGTGCCAGCAGCCGTTATATTCTGGGGGACAACAATAATTCACCCCTCCACTTT CASSRYILGDNNNSPLHF . TRBV7-2 18 TRBJ1-6 many
TGTGCCAGTAATCTGCGGTTACGAAACACTGAAGCTTTCTTT CASNLRLRNTEAFF . TRBV19 14 TRBJ1-1 .
TGTGCCAGCAGTAAGGGACATGGCACAGATACGCAGTATTTT CASSKGHGTDTQYF . TRBV2 14 TRBJ2-3 once
TGTGCCATCAGTGTGGACGGCACTGAAGCTTTCTTT CAISVDGTEAFF . TRBV10-3 12 TRBJ1-1 .
TGTGCCAGCTTAGCCGGACTGAATGAGCAGTTCTTC CASLAGLNEQFF . TRBV5-6 12 TRBJ2-1 .
TGTGCCACCAGCAGAGGCTCGACTAGCGGGGGGGCCGATGAGCAGTTCTTC CATSRGSTSGGADEQFF TRBD2 TRBV15 17 TRBJ2-1 .
TGTGCCAGCAGCCAAGTTGCAGGGGCTGGGGCCAACGTCCTGACTTTC CASSQVAGAGANVLTF . TRBV14 16 TRBJ2-6 .
TGTGCCAGCACAGGTCCCAGGGGTTCCTACAATGAGCAGTTCTTC CASTGPRGSYNEQFF . TRBV12-3/TRBV12-4 15 TRBJ2-1 .
TGTGCCAGCAGAAGTGACAGGGGGCGCGCAGAGACCCAGTACTTC CASRSDRGRAETQYF TRBD1 TRBV2 15 TRBJ2-5 .
TGTGCCATCAGTCGGACTGGACAGGACGGAGACACTGAAGCTTTCTTT CAISRTGQDGDTEAFF TRBD1 TRBV10-3 16 TRBJ1-1 .
TGTGCCAGCAGCTTAATACTAGCGGGAGGGCCTTCCGAGCAGTACTTC CASSLILAGGPSEQYF TRBD2 TRBV7-3 16 TRBJ2-7 .
TGTGCCAGTAGCCCCGGACAGGGGGCTTATAACGAGCAGTACTTC CASSPGQGAYNEQYF TRBD1 TRBV19 15 TRBJ2-7 .
TGTGCCAGCAGCTTGGTGACAGGAGAAGGCGAGCAGTACTTC CASSLVTGEGEQYF . TRBV7-2 14 TRBJ2-7 .
TGCGCCAGCAGCCAAGAGGGCGGGGTCATCTACGAGCAGTACTTC CASSQEGGVIYEQYF . TRBV7-9 15 TRBJ2-7 .
TGTGCCAGCAGCCGAAAGGGGGGGCATGAGCAGTTCTTC CASSRKGGHEQFF . TRBV7-9 13 TRBJ2-1 .
TGCGCCAGCAGCTTGCAAGGACAGGGGTCCCACGAGCAGTACTTC CASSLQGQGSHEQYF TRBD1 TRBV5-1 15 TRBJ2-7 .
TGTGCCAGCAGTTACTCTCGACCAACGGGGGAGCAGTACTTC CASSYSRPTGEQYF . TRBV6-5 14 TRBJ2-7 .